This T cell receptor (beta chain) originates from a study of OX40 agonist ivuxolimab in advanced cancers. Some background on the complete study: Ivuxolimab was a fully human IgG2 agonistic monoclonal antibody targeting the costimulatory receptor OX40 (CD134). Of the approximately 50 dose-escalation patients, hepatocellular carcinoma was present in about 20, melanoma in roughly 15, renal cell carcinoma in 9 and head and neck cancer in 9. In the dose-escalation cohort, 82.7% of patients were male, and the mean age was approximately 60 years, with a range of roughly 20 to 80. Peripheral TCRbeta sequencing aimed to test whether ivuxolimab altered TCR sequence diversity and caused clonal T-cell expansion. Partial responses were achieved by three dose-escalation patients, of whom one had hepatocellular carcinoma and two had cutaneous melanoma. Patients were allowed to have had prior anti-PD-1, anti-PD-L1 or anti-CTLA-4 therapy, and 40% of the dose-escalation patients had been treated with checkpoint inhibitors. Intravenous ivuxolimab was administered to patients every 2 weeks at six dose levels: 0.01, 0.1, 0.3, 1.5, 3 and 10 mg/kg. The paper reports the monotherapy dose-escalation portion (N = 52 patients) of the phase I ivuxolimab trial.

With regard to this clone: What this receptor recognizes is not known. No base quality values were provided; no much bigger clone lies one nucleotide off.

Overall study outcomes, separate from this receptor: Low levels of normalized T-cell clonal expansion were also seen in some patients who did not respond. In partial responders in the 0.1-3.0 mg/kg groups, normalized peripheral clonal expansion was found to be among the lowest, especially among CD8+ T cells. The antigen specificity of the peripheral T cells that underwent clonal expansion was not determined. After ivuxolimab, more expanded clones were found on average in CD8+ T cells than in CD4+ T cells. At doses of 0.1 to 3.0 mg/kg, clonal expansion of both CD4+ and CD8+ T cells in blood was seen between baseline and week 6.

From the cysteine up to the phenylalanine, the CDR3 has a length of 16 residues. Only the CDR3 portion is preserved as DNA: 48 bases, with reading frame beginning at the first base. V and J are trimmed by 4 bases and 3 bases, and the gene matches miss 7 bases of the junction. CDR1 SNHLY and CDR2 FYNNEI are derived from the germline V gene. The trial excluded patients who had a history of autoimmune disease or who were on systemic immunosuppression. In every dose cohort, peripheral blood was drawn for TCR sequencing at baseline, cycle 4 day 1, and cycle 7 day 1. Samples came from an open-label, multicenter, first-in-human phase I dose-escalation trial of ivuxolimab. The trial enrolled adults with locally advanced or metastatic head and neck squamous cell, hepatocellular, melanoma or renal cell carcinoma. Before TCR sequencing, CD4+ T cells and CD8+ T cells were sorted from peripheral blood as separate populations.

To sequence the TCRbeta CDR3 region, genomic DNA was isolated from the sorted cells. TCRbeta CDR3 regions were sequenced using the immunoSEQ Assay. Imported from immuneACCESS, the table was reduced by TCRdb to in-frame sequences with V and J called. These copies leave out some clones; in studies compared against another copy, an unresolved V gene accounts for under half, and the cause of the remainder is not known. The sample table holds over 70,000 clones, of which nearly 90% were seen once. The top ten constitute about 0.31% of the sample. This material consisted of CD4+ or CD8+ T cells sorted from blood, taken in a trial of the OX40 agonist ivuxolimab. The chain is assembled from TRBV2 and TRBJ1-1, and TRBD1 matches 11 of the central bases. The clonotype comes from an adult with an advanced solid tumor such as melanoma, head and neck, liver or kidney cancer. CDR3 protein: CASSAYGQGAYTEAFF. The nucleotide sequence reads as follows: TGTGCCAGCAGTGCATACGGACAGGGGGCCTACACTGAAGCTTTCTTT.